This entry lists 15 T cell receptor beta chains sequenced from one sample in a study of blood T cell repertoires in COVID-19. TCRdb's copy holds only in-frame clones and misses some; the assay was immunoSEQ multiplex PCR. The sample lists 150,000 or so clones, 84% occurring once. Sequences were obtained from PBMCs or T cells enriched from blood (not recorded which). These receptors were taken from a woman in her forties or fifties who had been exposed to COVID-19.

The chain employs TRBV2 and TRBJ1-1, with 9 bases matching TRBD1. The germline V gene has CDR1 SNHLY and CDR2 FYNNEI. V lost 7 bases, J lost 11 bases, and 8 bases stayed unmatched. The CDR3 extends over 12 amino acids. The CDR3 here is CASTRLDRGAFF. CDR3 coding DNA: TGTGCCAGCACCCGCCTCGACAGGGGGGCTTTCTTT.

The genes are TRBV19 and TRBJ2-5; perhaps TRBD2 as D (6 bases). V was pared by 3 bases and J by 3 bases, with 17 bases between. CDR3 length: 16 residues. Germline CDR1 reads LNHDA; CDR2 reads SQIVND (reference sequence). In DNA form, the CDR3 reads TGTGCCAGTAGTATCGGGGGTCGTCGGGGCGAAGAGACCCAGTACTTC. As protein: CASSIGGRRGEETQYF.

V and J are TRBV6-6 and TRBJ1-2; D is perhaps TRBD1 (6 bases). Trimming stripped 5 bases from V and 5 bases from J, with 12 bases between. Germline V gene sequence: CDR1 MNHNY, CDR2 SVGAGI (reference sequence). This CDR3 comprises 13 residues. The CDR3 DNA reads TGTGCCAGCAGTCCAAGACAGGTTTATGGCTACACCTTC. This sequence encodes CASSPRQVYGYTF.

The chain uses TRBV9 and TRBJ2-7; TRBD1 is a possible D gene (6 bases). The CDR3 loop spans 15 amino acids. Germline lookup yields CDR1 SGDLS and CDR2 YYNGEE. Between the trimmed V and J ends, which lost 0 bases and 2 bases, there was a span of 12 bases. Written as DNA, the CDR3 is TGTGCCAGCAGCGTAGGGGACACTACCACCTACGAGCAGTACTTC. It yields the protein CASSVGDTTTYEQYF.

The chain links TRBV6-5 to TRBJ1-1; D is unclear. Deletions cut 7 bases from V and 0 bases from J, with 12 bases between. This CDR3 region has 14 residues. Germline V gene lookup returns CDR1 MNHEY and CDR2 SVGAGI. CDR3 nucleotide sequence: TGTGCCAGCATCCCTGAGAAGCTGAACACTGAAGCTTTCTTT. Protein product: CASIPEKLNTEAFF.

The CDR3 loop is CASSRTGTHYEQYF. The CDR3, as DNA: TGTGCCAGCAGTCGAACCGGGACACACTACGAGCAGTACTTC. The V gene is TRBV27, the J gene TRBJ2-7; D perhaps matches TRBD1 (6 bases). The CDR3 contains 14 residues. Trimming took off 5 bases at V and 3 bases at J, with 14 bases between the two ends. Germline CDR1 MNHEY, CDR2 SMNVEV (reference sequence).

The J gene is TRBJ1-1, the V gene TRBV7-9; the match to TRBD1 covers 9 bases. Per the germline V gene, CDR1 is SEHNR and CDR2 is FQNEAQ (reference sequence). This CDR3 is built from 14 residues. The ends lost 8 bases at V and 1 base at J; junction bases unmatched: 5. The CDR3 here is CASGGTGPNTEAFF. The DNA of the CDR3 is TGTGCCAGCGGGGGGACAGGGCCGAACACTGAAGCTTTCTTT. Supplemented by reference TRBV7-9 and TRBJ1-1, the full variable domain reads DTGVSQNPRHKITKRGQNVTFRCDPISEHNRLYWYRQTLGQGPEFLTYFQNEAQLEKSRLLSDRFSAERPKGSFSTLEIQRTEQGDSAMYLCASGGTGPNTEAFFGQGTRLTVV.

Only a few counts were recorded for this clone. The chain combines TRBV19 with TRBJ2-1; TRBD1 aligns across 12 bases. J lost 9 bases, V lost 2 bases, and 5 bases had no gene match. Germline V gives CDR1 LNHDA, CDR2 SQIVND (reference sequence). The CDR3 loop spans 15 amino acids. The CDR3 nucleotides are TGTGCCAGTAGTATACCCGGGACAGGGGGCATTGAGCAGTTCTTC. Its protein product is CASSIPGTGGIEQFF. Combining the CDR3 with reference TRBV19 and TRBJ2-1 gives the whole variable domain DGGITQSPKYLFRKEGQNVTLSCEQNLNHDAMYWYRQDPGQGLRLIYYSQIVNDFQKGDIAEGYSVSREKKESFPLTVTSAQKNPTAFYLCASSIPGTGGIEQFFGPGTRLTVL.

The rearrangement links TRBV5-8 to TRBJ2-3, with TRBD2 matching over 15 bases. Germline loops: CDR1 SGHTS, CDR2 YDEGEE. With V trimmed by 4 bases and J by 2 bases, 5 bases remained unmatched. This CDR3 is 17 amino acids long. The chain's CDR3 is CASSAGTSGGNTDTQYF. As DNA, the CDR3 is TGTGCCAGCAGCGCGGGGACTAGCGGGGGGAACACAGATACGCAGTATTTT. The entire variable domain, with the rest obtained from reference TRBV5-8 and TRBJ2-3, is as follows: EAGVTQSPTHLIKTRGQQATLRCSPISGHTSVYWYQQALGLGLQFLLWYDEGEERNRGNFPPRFSGRQFPNYSSELNVNALELEDSALYLCASSAGTSGGNTDTQYFGPGTRLTVL.

This clone was recorded once. The gene calls are TRBV7-2 and TRBJ1-1; the D is unclear. Germline V gene data show CDR1 as SGHTA and CDR2 as FQGNSA. V lost 6 bases to trimming and J lost 2 bases, with 10 bases between them. The CDR3 extends over 13 amino acids. As DNA, the CDR3 is TGTGCCAGCAGTTTTACAGTTAACACTGAAGCTTTCTTT. Protein: CASSFTVNTEAFF.

This chain links TRBV30 with TRBJ2-1; 8 nucleotides match TRBD2. CDR1 and CDR2 (germline): GTSNPN, SVGIG (reference sequence). This CDR3 spans 13 amino acids. CDR3 residues: CGAGTRVYNEQFF. CDR3 DNA: TGTGGGGCCGGGACTAGGGTCTACAATGAGCAGTTCTTC.

This clone was recorded once. The chain has TRBV6-1 and TRBJ2-7; the D gene is possibly TRBD2 (5 bases). Per germline, CDR1 MNHNS and CDR2 SASEGT. Trimming took 3 bases from V and 9 from J, leaving 18 bases between them. The CDR3 length is 14 residues. CDR3 residues: CASSDPGSPAGQYF. CDR3 in DNA: TGTGCCAGCAGTGACCCGGGCTCTCCGGCGGGGCAGTACTTC.

The chain joins TRBV29-1 to TRBJ2-7; TRBD1 matches 7 bases. The V and J ends lost 7 bases and 2 bases, in that order; junction bases with no gene match: 5. Germline V gene data show CDR1 as SQVTM and CDR2 as ANQGSEA. The CDR3 spans 12 residues. The CDR3 reads CSGADRAYEQYF. The CDR3 DNA reads as TGCAGCGGCGCAGACAGGGCCTACGAGCAGTACTTC.

This sequence joins TRBV3-1 (or the pseudogene TRBV3-2) and TRBJ2-5; TRBD2 is a possible D gene (6 bases). The germline V gene has CDR1 LGHDT and CDR2 YNNKEL (reference sequence). CDR3 size: 14 residues. The germline V and J ends were trimmed by 4 bases and 1 base, with 10 bases remaining between them. The DNA of the CDR3 is TGTGCCAGCAGCCGCGGGGAACTCCAAGAGACCCAGTACTTC. This encodes CASSRGELQETQYF.

V gene TRBV15 combines with J gene TRBJ1-4, with 9 bases fitting TRBD1. The V and J ends lost 5 bases and 7 bases, in that order; junction bases with no gene match: 5. Germline V gene data show CDR1 as LNHNV and CDR2 as YYDKDF (reference sequence). The CDR3 totals 14 residues. The CDR3 reads CATSPGQGSEKLFF. CDR3 sequence (DNA): TGTGCCACCAGCCCGGGACAGGGTAGTGAAAAACTGTTTTTT.